This T cell receptor (beta chain) was found in a study of T cell responses to AZD1222 COVID-19 vaccine. Notes on the study in general: None of the repertoires were sampled until the peak T cell response had passed. There were mostly white British donors and more females than males, and clonal diversity was possibly underestimated. Close to half of spike-specific TCRs reportedly recognize unmutated variant regions.

The assay was immunoSEQ multiplex PCR, and TCRdb's table has in-frame clones only and misses some. The record lists about 140,000 clones, of which the ten most abundant hold under 2.5%. Points on this clone: The target antigen is unknown.

V was cut by 3 bases and J by 8 bases, with 8 bases left in between. The V gene's germline CDR1 is GTSNPN and CDR2 SVGIG (reference sequence). The CDR3 spans 11 residues. The chain carries TRBV30 and TRBJ2-1, with D unclear. The source is an adult in good health. Material: peripheral blood. The CDR3 DNA follows: TGTGCCTGGAGCCGGAGCGATGAGCAGTTCTTC. Translation gives CAWSRSDEQFF. The variable domain in full, completed from reference TRBV30 and TRBJ2-1, reads SQTIHQWPATLVQPVGSPLSLECTVEGTSNPNLYWYRQAAGRGLQLLFYSVGIGQISSEVPQNLSASRPQDRQFILSSKKLLLSDSGFYLCAWSRSDEQFFGPGTRLTVL.